This T cell receptor (beta chain) was profiled in a study of post-analysis software for immune sequencing data. Study-wide points: The five TRBV segments detected at higher frequency in patients than in controls included TRBV5-6, TRBV5-1 and TRBV20-1.

The germline gives CDR1 SGHRS, CDR2 YFSETQ. Unmatched junction bases numbered 4, after V lost 0 bases and J lost 2 bases. The CDR3 totals 15 residues. This clonotype showed up just once. Its antigen is unknown. Unique molecular identifiers were carried by the TCR beta cDNA libraries. TCRdb re-called the PCR reads with MiXCR, one entry per CDR3 protein. Found here are hundreds of thousands of distinct CDR3 sequences, 59% of them singletons; the top ten hold around 11%. The sequencing input was blood. This TCR was recovered from a girl aged 2-10 years with multiple sclerosis. V gene TRBV5-1 combines with J gene TRBJ2-7; 8 nucleotides match TRBD2. CDR3 in DNA: TGCGCCAGCAGCTTGGAGGTAGCGGGACCCTACGAGCAGTACTTC. This gives the protein CASSLEVAGPYEQYF. The full variable domain, completed using reference TRBV5-1 and TRBJ2-7, is KAGVTQTPRYLIKTRGQQVTLSCSPISGHRSVSWYQQTPGQGLQFLFEYFSETQRNKGNFPGRFSGRQFSNSRSEMNVSTLELGDSALYLCASSLEVAGPYEQYFGPGTRLTVT.